This TCR beta chain was profiled in a study of blood T cell repertoires in COVID-19. About the study: Acute and convalescent COVID-19 specimens originated in the United States, Italy and Spain. T cells, B-cell-depleted T cells, or PBMCs provided the cDNA or gDNA that served as material.

Germline trimming cut 5 bases from V and 0 bases from J; bases unmatched to any gene: 13. Germline CDR1 and CDR2: MDHEN and SYDVKM. The CDR3 is 17 residues long. Under the authors' procedure: Amplification from reference gene primers served as the basis for estimated nucleated cell counts. Repertoires were generated with immunoSEQ multiplex PCR, while TCRdb's copy carries only in-frame clones and drops some. V, J and clone size derive from that table, while D and trimming were established from the DNA sequence. The repertoire holds around 260,000 clones, with around 88% as singletons. Material: peripheral blood. The chain combines TRBV28 with TRBJ2-7; TRBD1 matches 7 bases. The TCR comes from a man under 40 with acute or convalescent COVID-19. CDR3 nucleotides: TGTGCCAGCAGTCCGTTCTGGACAGGTACGATCTCCTACGAGCAGTACTTC. This gives the protein CASSPFWTGTISYEQYF.